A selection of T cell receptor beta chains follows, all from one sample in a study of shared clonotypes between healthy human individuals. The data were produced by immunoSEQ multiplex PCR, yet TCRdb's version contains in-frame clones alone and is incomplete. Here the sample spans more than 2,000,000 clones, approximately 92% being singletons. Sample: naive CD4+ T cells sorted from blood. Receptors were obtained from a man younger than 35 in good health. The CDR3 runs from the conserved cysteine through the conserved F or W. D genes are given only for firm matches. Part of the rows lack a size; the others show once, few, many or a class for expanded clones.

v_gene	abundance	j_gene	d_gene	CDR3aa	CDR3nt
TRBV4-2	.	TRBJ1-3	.	CASSLSTTVTSGNTIYF	TGTGCCAGCAGCCTATCCACGACAGTCACCTCTGGAAACACCATATATTTT
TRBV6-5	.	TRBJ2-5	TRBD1	CASTRQGTQYF	TGTGCCAGCACTAGACAGGGGACCCAGTACTTC
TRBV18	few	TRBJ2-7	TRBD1	CASSPQQGAYEQYF	TGTGCCAGCTCACCACAACAGGGGGCCTACGAGCAGTACTTC
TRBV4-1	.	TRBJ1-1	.	CASSQVGFTEAFF	TGCGCCAGCAGCCAAGTAGGGTTTACTGAAGCTTTCTTT
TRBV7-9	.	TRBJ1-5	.	CASSLTSSSNQPQHF	TGTGCCAGCAGCTTGACGTCTTCTAGCAATCAGCCCCAGCATTTT
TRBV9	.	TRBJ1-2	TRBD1	CASSVWAGQGVYGYTF	TGTGCCAGCAGCGTGTGGGCCGGACAGGGAGTATATGGCTACACCTTC
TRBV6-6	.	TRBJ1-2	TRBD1	CASSSRTGVNGYTF	TGTGCCAGCAGTTCGCGGACAGGGGTTAACGGCTACACCTTC
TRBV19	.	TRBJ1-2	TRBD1	CASSERQGGNYGYTF	TGTGCCAGTAGTGAAAGACAGGGAGGGAACTATGGCTACACCTTC
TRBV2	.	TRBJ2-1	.	CASSGKNEQFF	TGTGCCAGCAGTGGCAAGAATGAGCAGTTCTTC
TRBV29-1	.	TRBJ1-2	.	CSVERMRIGYTF	TGCAGCGTTGAACGGATGAGGATTGGCTACACCTTC
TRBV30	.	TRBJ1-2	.	CAWSPSADGRRGYTF	TGTGCCTGGAGCCCCTCCGCGGACGGACGTAGGGGCTACACCTTC
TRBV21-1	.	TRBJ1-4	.	CASSNTTGGLANEKLFF	TGTGCCAGCAGCAACACGACAGGGGGATTGGCTAATGAAAAACTGTTTTTT
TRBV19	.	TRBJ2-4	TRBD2	CASTLGGSTKNIQYF	TGTGCCAGTACCCTGGGGGGGAGCACCAAAAACATTCAGTACTTC
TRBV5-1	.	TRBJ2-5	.	CASSLDQRQETQYF	TGCGCCAGCAGCTTGGATCAGCGCCAAGAGACCCAGTACTTC
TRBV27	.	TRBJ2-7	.	CASRTTGWGQAFYEQYF	TGTGCCAGCCGCACCACAGGGTGGGGCCAAGCCTTCTACGAGCAGTACTTC
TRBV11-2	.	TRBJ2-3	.	CASSAAGPGRTDTQYF	TGTGCCAGCAGCGCGGCGGGTCCGGGTCGCACAGATACGCAGTATTTT
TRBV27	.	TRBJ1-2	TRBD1	CASRLEGASGYTF	TGTGCCAGCAGACTAGAGGGGGCAAGCGGCTACACCTTC
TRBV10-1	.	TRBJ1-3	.	CASSHSSGNTIYF	TGCGCCAGCAGCCATTCCTCTGGAAACACCATATATTTT
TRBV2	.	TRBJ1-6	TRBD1	CASSPTGSHNSPLHF	TGTGCCAGCAGTCCGACAGGGTCTCATAATTCACCCCTCCACTTT
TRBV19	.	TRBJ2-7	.	CASSISQRPYEQYF	TGTGCCAGTAGTATCTCACAGCGTCCCTACGAGCAGTACTTC
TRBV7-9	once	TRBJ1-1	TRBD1	CASSLAGAGGRAVNTEAFF	TGTGCCAGCAGCTTAGCGGGAGCAGGGGGGAGGGCAGTGAACACTGAAGCTTTCTTT
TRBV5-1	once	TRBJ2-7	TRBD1	CASSLPGTATYEQYF	TGCGCCAGCAGCTTGCCCGGGACAGCAACCTACGAGCAGTACTTC
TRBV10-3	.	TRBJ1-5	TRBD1	CASSYWQGEQPQHF	TGTGCCAGCAGTTACTGGCAGGGGGAGCAGCCCCAGCATTTT
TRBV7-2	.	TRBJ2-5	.	CASSSTSTWTQYF	TGTGCCAGCAGCTCCACCTCGACTTGGACCCAGTACTTC
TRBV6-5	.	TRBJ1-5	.	CASRTTVSNQPQHF	TGTGCCAGCAGAACGACAGTTAGCAATCAGCCCCAGCATTTT
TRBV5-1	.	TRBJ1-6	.	CASSTEGVRNSPLHF	TGCGCCAGCAGCACCGAGGGTGTGCGGAATTCACCCCTCCACTTT
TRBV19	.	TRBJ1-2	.	CASSTTGTPGSYGYTF	TGTGCCAGTAGTACCACCGGGACCCCGGGATCTTATGGCTACACCTTC
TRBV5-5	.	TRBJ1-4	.	CASSTQGWYEKLFF	TGTGCCAGCAGCACCCAGGGTTGGTATGAAAAACTGTTTTTT
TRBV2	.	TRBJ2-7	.	CASGGLYEQYF	TGTGCCAGCGGGGGTTTGTACGAGCAGTACTTC
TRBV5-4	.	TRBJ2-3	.	CASSGVSGLTDTQYF	TGTGCCAGCAGCGGTGTTAGCGGCCTCACAGATACGCAGTATTTT
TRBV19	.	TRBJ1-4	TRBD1	CASSGGGGTNEKLFF	TGTGCCAGTAGTGGGGGAGGGGGCACTAATGAAAAACTGTTTTTT
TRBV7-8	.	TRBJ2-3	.	CASSLVGPGGTDTQYF	TGTGCCAGCAGCTTAGTGGGGCCAGGCGGCACAGATACGCAGTATTTT
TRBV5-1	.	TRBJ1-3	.	CASSQGFSGNTIYF	TGCGCCAGCAGCCAAGGGTTCTCTGGAAACACCATATATTTT
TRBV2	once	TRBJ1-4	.	CASSDLGATNEKLFF	TGTGCCAGCAGTGATTTGGGGGCAACTAATGAAAAACTGTTTTTT
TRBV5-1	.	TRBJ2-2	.	CASSLVQTLGTGELFF	TGCGCCAGCAGCTTGGTCCAGACCTTGGGCACCGGGGAGCTGTTTTTT
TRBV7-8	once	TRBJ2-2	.	CASSLRGANTGELFF	TGTGCCAGCAGCTTACGAGGGGCGAACACCGGGGAGCTGTTTTTT
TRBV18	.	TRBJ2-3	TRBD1	CASSAYNRGGTDTQYF	TGTGCCAGCTCAGCGTATAACAGGGGCGGGACAGATACGCAGTATTTT
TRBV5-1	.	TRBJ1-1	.	CASSTGQKAFF	TGCGCCAGCAGTACAGGACAGAAAGCTTTCTTT
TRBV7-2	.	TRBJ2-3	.	CASSSSPTDTQYF	TGTGCCAGCAGCTCCAGCCCCACAGATACGCAGTATTTT
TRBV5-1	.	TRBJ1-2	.	CASSSTGTNYGYTF	TGCGCCAGCAGCTCGACCGGGACAAACTATGGCTACACCTTC
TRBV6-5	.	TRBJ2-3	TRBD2	CASRLTSGSAYTQYF	TGTGCCAGCAGGCTCACTAGCGGGAGTGCCTATACGCAGTATTTT